This T cell receptor beta chain came from a study of identical twins. Study-wide points: High-abundance cord blood beta clonotypes had fewer insertions; memory repertoires showed none.

TCRdb redid the calling of the 5' RACE reads with MiXCR, one entry per CDR3 protein. The table records 1.5 million to 2 million distinct CDR3 sequences, about 31% of them present only once. In its sample, this clonotype was seen a few times. Antigen: not known. The ends were cut back, 4 bases at V and 2 bases at J, with 12 bases in the middle. Germline V gene lookup returns CDR1 DFQATT and CDR2 SNEGSKA (reference sequence). The CDR3 consists of 13 residues. Sequences were obtained from cord blood. J is TRBJ2-7 and V is TRBV20-1; weak D call: TRBD1 (6 bases). This receptor was obtained from a newborn girl in good health. CDR3 loop: CSAKAGDTYEQYF. In nucleotides, the CDR3 is TGCAGTGCTAAGGCAGGGGATACCTACGAGCAGTACTTC.